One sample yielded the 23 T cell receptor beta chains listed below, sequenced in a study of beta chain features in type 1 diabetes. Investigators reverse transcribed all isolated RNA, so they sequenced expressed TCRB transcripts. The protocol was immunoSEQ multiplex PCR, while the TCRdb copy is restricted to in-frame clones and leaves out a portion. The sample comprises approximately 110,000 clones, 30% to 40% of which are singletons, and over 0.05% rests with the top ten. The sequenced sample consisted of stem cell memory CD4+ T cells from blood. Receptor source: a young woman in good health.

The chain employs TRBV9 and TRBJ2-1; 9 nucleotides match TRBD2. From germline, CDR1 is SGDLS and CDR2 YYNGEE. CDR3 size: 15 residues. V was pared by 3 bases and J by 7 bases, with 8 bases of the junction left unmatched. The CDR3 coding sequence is TGTGCCAGCAGCGGATCTAGCGGGACCACGAATGAGCAGTTCTTC. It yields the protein CASSGSSGTTNEQFF. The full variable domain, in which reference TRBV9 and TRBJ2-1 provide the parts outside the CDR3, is DSGVTQTPKHLITATGQRVTLRCSPRSGDLSVYWYQQSLDQGLQFLIQYYNGEERAKGNILERFSAQQFPDLHSELNLSSLELGDSALYFCASSGSSGTTNEQFFGPGTRLTVL.

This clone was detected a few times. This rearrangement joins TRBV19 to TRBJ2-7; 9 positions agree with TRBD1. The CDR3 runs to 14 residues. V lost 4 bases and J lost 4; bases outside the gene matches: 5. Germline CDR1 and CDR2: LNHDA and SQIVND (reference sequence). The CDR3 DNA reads TGTGCCAGTAGTAGGGGACAGGGTACGTACGAGCAGTACTTC. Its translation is CASSRGQGTYEQYF.

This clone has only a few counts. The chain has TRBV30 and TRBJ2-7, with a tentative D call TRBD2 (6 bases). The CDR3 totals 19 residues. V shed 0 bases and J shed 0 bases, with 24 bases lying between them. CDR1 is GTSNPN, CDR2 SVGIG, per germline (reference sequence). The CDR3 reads CAWSVPEGRWGESSYEQYF. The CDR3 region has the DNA TGTGCCTGGAGTGTCCCGGAGGGCCGTTGGGGAGAAAGCTCCTACGAGCAGTACTTC.

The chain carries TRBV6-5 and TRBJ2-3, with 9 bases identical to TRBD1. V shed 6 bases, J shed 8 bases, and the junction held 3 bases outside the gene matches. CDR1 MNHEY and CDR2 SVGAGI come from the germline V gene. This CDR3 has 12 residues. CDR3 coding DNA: TGTGCCAGCAGCCGGACAGGGGTTACGCAGTATTTT. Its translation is CASSRTGVTQYF.

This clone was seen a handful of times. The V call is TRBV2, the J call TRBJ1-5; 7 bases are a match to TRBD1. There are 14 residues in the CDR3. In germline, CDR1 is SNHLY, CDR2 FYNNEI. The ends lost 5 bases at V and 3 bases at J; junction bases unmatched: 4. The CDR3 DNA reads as TGTGCCAGCAGTCTGACAGGGCTCAATCAGCCCCAGCATTTT. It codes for CASSLTGLNQPQHF.

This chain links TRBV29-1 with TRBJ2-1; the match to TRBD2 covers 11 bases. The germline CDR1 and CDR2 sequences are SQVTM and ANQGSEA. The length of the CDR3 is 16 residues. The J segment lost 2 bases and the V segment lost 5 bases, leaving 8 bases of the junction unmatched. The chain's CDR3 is CSVTRLAGHPYNEQFF. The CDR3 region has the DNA TGCAGCGTTACCCGACTAGCGGGACATCCCTACAATGAGCAGTTCTTC.

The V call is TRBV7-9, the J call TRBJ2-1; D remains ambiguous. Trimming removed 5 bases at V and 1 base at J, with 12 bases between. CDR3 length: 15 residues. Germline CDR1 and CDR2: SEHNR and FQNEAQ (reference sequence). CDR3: CASSRLPGSYNEQFF. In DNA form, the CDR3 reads TGTGCCAGCAGCCGATTACCCGGGTCCTACAATGAGCAGTTCTTC.

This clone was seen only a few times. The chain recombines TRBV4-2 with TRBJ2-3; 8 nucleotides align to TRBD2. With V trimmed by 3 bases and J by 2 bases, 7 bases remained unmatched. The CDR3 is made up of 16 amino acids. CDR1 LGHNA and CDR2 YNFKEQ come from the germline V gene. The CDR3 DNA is TGTGCCAGCAGCCACAGCAGCGGGGGTCACACAGATACGCAGTATTTT. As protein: CASSHSSGGHTDTQYF.

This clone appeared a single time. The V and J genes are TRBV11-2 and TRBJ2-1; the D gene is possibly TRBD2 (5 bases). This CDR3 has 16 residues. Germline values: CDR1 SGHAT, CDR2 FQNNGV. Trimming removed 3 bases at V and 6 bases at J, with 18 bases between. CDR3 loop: CASSLRVGGLGNEQFF. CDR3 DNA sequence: TGTGCCAGCAGCTTGAGGGTGGGCGGTTTAGGCAATGAGCAGTTCTTC.

Here the CDR3 DNA reads TGTGCCAGCAGCTTAGATCTCTCTGGGGCCAACGTCCTGACTTTC. Its protein product is CASSLDLSGANVLTF. This chain links TRBV7-2 with TRBJ2-6; unclear D gene. The germline V and J ends were trimmed by 1 base and 0 bases, with 4 bases remaining between them. Germline V lookup: CDR1 SGHTA, CDR2 FQGNSA. This CDR3 has 15 amino acids.

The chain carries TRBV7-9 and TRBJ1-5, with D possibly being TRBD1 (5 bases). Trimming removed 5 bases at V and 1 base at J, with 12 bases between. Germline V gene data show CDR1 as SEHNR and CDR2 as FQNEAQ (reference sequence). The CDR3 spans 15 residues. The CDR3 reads CASSIGAGSNQPQHF. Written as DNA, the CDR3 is TGTGCCAGCAGCATAGGGGCTGGAAGCAATCAGCCCCAGCATTTT.

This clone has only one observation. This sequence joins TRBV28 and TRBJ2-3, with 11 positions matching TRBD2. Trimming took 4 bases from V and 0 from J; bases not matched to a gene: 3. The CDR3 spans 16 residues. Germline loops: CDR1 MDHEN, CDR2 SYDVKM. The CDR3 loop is CASSSRTSGSTDTQYF. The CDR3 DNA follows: TGTGCCAGCAGTTCCAGGACTAGCGGGAGCACAGATACGCAGTATTTT.

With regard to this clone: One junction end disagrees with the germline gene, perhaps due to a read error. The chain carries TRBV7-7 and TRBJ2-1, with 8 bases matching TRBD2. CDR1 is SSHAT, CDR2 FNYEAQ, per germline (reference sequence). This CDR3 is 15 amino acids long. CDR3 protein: CASSLSGSGNNEQFF. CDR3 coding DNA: TGTGCTAGCAGCCTCAGCGGGAGTGGTAACAATGAGCAGTTCTTC.

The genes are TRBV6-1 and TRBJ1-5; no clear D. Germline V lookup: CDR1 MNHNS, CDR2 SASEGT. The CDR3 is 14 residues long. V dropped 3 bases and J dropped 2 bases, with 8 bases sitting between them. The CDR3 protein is CASSDNFRNQPQHF. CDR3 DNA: TGTGCCAGCAGTGACAATTTTCGCAATCAGCCCCAGCATTTT.

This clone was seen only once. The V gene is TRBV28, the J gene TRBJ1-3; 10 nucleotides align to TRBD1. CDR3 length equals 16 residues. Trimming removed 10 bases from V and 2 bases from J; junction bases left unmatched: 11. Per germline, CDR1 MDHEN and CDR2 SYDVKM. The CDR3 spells CAIGQGVLKAGNTIYF. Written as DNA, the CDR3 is TGTGCCATCGGACAGGGGGTCTTGAAAGCTGGAAACACCATATATTTT.

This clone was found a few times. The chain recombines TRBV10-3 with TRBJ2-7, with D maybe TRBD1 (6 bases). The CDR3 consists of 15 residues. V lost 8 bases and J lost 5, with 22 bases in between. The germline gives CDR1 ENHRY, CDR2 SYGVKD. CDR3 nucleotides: TGTGCCATCCCCGCTGCCCCCAGGGGCCCCAACGAGCAGTACTTC. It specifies CAIPAAPRGPNEQYF.

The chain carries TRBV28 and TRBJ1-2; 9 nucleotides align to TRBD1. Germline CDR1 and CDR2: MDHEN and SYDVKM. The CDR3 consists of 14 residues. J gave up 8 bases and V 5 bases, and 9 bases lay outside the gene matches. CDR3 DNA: TGTGCCAGCAGTCCGGACAGGGGACGGGGCGGCTACACCTTC. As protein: CASSPDRGRGGYTF.

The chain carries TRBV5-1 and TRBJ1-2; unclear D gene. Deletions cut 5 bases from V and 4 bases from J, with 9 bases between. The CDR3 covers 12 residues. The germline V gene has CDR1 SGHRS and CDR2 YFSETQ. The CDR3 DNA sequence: TGCGCCAGCAGTTCAGATTTCTATGGCTACACCTTC. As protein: CASSSDFYGYTF.

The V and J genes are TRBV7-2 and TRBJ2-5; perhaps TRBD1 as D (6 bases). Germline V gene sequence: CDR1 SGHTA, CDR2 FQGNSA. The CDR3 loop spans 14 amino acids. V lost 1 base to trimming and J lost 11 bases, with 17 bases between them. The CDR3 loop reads CASSLGRATGTQYF. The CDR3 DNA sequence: TGTGCCAGCAGCTTAGGAAGGGCCACAGGGACGCAGTACTTC.

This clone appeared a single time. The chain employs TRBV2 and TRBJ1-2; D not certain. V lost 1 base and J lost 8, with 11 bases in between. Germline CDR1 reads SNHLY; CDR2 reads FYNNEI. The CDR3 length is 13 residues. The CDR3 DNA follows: TGTGCCAGCAGTGAAGTGCCAGATCCGGGCTACACCTTC. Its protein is CASSEVPDPGYTF.

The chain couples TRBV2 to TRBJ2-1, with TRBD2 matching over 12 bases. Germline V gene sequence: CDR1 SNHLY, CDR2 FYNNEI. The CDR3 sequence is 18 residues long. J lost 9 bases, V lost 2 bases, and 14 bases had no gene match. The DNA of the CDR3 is TGTGCCAGCAGTGAATACCCCGGACTAGCGGGAAGGGGTAGTGAGCAGTTCTTC. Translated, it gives CASSEYPGLAGRGSEQFF.

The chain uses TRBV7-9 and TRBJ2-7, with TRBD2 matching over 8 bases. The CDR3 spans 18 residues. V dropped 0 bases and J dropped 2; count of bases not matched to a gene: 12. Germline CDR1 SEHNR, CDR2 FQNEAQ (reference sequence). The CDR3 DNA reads TGTGCCAGCAGCTTAGCCCCCGCTAGCGGGCCTGGGCCCTACGAGCAGTACTTC. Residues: CASSLAPASGPGPYEQYF.

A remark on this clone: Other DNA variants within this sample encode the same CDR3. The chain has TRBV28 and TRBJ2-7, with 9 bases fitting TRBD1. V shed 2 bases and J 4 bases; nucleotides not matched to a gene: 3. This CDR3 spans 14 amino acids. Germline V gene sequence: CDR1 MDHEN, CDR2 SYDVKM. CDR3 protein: CASSLTGGSYEQYF. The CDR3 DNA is TGTGCCAGCAGTTTAACAGGGGGCTCATACGAGCAGTACTTC.